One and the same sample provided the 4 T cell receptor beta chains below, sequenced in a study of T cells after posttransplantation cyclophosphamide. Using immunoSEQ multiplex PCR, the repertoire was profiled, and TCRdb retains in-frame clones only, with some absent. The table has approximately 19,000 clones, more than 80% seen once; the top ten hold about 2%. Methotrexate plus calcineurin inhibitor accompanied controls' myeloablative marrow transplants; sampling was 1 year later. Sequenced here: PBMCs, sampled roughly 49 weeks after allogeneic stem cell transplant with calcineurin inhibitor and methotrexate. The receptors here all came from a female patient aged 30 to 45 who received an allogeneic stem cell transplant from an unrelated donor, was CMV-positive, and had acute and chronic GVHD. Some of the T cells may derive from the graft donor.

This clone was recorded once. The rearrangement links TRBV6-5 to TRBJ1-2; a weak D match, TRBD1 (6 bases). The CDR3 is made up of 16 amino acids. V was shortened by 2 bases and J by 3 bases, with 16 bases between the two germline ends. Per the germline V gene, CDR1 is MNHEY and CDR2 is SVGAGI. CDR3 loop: CASSYQSGGSDYGYTF. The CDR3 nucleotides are TGTGCCAGCAGTTACCAAAGTGGGGGCTCGGACTATGGCTACACCTTC.

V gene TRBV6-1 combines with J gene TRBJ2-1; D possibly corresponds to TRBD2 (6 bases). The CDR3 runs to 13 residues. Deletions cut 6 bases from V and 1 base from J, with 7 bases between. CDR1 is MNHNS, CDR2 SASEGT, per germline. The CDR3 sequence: CASRSGSYNEQFF. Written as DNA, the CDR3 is TGTGCCAGCAGGAGCGGGTCCTACAATGAGCAGTTCTTC.

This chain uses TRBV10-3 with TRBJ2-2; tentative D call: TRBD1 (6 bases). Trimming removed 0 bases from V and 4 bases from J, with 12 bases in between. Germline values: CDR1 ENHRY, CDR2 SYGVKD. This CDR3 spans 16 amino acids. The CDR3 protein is CAISESTGLGTGELFF. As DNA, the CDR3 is TGTGCCATCAGTGAGTCGACAGGCTTGGGCACCGGGGAGCTGTTTTTT.

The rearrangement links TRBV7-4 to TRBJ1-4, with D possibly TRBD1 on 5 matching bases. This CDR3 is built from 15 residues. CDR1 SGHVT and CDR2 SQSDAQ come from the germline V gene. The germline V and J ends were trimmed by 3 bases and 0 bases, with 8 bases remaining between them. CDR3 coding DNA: TGTGCCAGCAGCTTTAAGACAGCAACTAATGAAAAACTGTTTTTT. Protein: CASSFKTATNEKLFF.